The T cell receptor beta chain under discussion was sequenced for a study of blood T cell repertoires in COVID-19. Study in general: Collection of acute and convalescent COVID-19 samples took place in the United States, Italy and Spain. T cells, B-cell-depleted T cells, or PBMCs supplied cDNA or gDNA.

Original analysis: Quantification of nucleated cells was approximated via reference gene primer amplification. Repertoires were generated with immunoSEQ multiplex PCR, while TCRdb's copy carries only in-frame clones and drops some. The V and J calls and the clone size are those of that table, but D and trimming were determined from the DNA. The repertoire includes 80,000 to 100,000 clones, around 86% of them detected once, and about a tenth sits in the top ten. The TCR originated in a man between 45 and 60 years old with acute or convalescent COVID-19. Input material: peripheral blood.

The CDR3 DNA follows: TGTGCCAGCAGCCCGGACAGTAGGGGTTCCCGGGGTGAAGCTTTCTTT. It codes for CASSPDSRGSRGEAFF. The chain carries TRBV11-3 and TRBJ1-1, with a possible D match to TRBD1 (6 bases). The CDR3 consists of 16 residues. Germline-derived CDR1 and CDR2 are SGHNT and YENEEA. V gave up 5 bases and J gave up 7 bases, with 23 bases separating them.